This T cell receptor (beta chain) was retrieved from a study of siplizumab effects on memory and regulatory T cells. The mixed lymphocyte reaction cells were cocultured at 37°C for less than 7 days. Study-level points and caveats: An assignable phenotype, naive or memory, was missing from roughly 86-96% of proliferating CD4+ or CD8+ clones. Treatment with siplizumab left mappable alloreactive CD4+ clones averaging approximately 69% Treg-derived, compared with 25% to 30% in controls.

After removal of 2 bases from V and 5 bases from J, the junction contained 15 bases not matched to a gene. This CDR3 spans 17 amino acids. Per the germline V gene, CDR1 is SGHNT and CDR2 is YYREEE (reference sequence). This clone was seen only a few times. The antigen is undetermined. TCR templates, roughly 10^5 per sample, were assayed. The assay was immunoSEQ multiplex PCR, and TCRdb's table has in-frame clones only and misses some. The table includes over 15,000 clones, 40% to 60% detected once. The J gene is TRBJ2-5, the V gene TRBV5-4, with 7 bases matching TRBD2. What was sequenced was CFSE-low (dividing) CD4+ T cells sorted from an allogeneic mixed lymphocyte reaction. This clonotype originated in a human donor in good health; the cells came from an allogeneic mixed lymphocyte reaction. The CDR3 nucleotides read TGTGCCAGCAGCTTATCTAGCGGCATTCTTGTGAGGGAGACCCAGTACTTC. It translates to CASSLSSGILVRETQYF.